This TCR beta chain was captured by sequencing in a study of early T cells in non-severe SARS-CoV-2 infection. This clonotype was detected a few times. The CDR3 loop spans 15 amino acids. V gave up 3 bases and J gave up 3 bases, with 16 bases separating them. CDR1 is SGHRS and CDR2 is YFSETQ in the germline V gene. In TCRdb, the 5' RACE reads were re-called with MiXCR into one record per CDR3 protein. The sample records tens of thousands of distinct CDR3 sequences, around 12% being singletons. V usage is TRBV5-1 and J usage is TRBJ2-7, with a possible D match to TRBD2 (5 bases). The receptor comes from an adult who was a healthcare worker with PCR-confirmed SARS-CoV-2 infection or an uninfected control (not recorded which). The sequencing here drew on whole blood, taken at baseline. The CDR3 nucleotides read TGCGCCAGCAGCTCACATCCCAAGGGAGACTACGAGCAGTACTTC. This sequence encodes CASSSHPKGDYEQYF.